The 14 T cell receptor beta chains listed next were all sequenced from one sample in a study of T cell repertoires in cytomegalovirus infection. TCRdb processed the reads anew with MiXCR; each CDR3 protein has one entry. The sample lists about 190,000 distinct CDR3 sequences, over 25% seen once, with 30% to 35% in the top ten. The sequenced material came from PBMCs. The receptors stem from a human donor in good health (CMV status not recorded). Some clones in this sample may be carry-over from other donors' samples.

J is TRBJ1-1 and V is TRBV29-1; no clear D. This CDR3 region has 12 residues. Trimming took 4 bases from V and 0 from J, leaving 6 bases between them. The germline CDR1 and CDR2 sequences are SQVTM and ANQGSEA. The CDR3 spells CSVGRMNTEAFF. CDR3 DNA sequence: TGCAGCGTTGGCAGAATGAACACTGAAGCTTTCTTT.

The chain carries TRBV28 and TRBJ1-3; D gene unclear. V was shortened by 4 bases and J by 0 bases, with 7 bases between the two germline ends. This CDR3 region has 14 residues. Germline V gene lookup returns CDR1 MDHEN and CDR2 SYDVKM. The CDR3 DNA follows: TGTGCCAGCAGTTCGCCGGACTCTGGAAACACCATATATTTT. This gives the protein CASSSPDSGNTIYF.

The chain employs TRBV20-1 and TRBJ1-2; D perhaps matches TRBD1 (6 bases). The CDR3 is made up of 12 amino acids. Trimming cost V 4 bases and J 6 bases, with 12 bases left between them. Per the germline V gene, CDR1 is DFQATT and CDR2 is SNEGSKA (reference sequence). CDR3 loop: CSATGDTDGYTF. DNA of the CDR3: TGCAGTGCTACCGGGGACACCGATGGCTACACCTTC.

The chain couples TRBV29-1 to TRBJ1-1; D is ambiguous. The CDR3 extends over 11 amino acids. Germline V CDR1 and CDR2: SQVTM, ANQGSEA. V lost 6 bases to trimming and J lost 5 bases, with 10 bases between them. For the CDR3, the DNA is TGCAGCGTCCAGAGGGAGACTGAAGCTTTCTTT. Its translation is CSVQRETEAFF.

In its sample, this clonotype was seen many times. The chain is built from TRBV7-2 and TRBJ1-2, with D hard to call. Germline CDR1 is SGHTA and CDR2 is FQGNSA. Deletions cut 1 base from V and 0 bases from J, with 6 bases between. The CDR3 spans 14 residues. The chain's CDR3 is CASSLVVANYGYTF. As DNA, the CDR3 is TGTGCCAGCAGCTTAGTGGTGGCTAACTATGGCTACACCTTC.

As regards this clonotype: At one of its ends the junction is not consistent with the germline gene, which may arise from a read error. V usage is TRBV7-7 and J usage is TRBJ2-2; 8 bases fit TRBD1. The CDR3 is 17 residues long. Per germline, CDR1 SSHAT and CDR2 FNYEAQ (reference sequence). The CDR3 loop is CASSLGGQGPNTGELFF. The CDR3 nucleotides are TGTGCTAGCAGCTTGGGCGGACAGGGACCGAACACCGGGGAGCTGTTTTTT.

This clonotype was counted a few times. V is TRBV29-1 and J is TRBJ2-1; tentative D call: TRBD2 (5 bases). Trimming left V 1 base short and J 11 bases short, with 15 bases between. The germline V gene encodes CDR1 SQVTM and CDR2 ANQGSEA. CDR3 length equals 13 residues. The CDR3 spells CSVEGRAQTQQFF. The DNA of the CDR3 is TGCAGCGTTGAAGGGCGGGCGCAGACACAGCAGTTCTTC.

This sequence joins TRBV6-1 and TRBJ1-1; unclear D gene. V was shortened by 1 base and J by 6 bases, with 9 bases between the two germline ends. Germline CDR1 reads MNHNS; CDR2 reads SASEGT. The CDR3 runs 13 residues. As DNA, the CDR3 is TGTGCCAGCAGTGAAGGAAGGTCGGCTGAAGCTTTCTTT. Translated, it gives CASSEGRSAEAFF.

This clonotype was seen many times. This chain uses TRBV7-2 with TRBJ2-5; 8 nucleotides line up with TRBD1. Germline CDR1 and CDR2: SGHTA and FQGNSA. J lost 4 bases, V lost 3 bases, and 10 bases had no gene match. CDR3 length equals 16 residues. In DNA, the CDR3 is TGTGCCAGCAGCTTCGCCGGGACAGGAAGACGAGAGACCCAGTACTTC. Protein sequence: CASSFAGTGRRETQYF.

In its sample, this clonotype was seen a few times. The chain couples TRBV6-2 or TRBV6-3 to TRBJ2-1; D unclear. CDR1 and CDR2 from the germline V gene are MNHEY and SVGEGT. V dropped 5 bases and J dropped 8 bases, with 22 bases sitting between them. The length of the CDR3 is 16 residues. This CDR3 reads CASSPSRLRIFDEQFF. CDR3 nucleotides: TGTGCCAGCAGTCCCTCTCGACTCAGGATATTTGATGAGCAGTTCTTC.

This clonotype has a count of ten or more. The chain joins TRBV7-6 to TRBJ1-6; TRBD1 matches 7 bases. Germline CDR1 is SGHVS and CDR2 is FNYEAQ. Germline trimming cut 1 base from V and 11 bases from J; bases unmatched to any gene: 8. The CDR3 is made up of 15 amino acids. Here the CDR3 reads CASSLGTGQAAPLHF. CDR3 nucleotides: TGTGCCAGCAGCTTAGGGACAGGACAAGCGGCACCCCTCCACTTT.

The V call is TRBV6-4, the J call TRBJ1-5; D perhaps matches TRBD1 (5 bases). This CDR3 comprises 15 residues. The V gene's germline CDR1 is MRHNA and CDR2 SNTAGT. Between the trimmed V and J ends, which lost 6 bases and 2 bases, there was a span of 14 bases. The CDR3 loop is CASSRDPGGNQPQHF. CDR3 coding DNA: TGTGCCAGCAGCCGGGACCCAGGCGGCAATCAGCCCCAGCATTTT.

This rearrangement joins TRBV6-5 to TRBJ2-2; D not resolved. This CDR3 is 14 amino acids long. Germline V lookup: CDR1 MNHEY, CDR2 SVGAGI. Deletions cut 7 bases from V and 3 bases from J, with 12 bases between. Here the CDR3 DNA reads TGTGCCAGCAAACCCACGATGGACACCGGGGAGCTGTTTTTT. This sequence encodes CASKPTMDTGELFF.

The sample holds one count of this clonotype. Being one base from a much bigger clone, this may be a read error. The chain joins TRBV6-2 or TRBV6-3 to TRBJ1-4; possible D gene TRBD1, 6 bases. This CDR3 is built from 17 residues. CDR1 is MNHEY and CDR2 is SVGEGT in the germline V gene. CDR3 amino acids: CASSPEGQIATNEILFF. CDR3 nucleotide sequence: TGTGCCAGCAGTCCTGAAGGACAGATTGCAACTAATGAAATACTGTTTTTT.